The entry that follows covers one TCR beta chain sequence. Method: immunoSEQ multiplex PCR; TCRdb's copy keeps in-frame clones and lacks some. The sample shows about 110,000 clones, around two thirds of them seen only once. The data were taken from a study of shared clonotypes between healthy human individuals. Sequencing was carried out using memory CD8+ T cells sorted from blood. Indicated subset: CD45RO+ cells pooled with CCR7-negative TemRA cells. The sequence was obtained from a woman in her thirties in good health.

CDR3 DNA sequence: TGTGCCTCCGCGACCACAGATACGCAGTATTTT. This translates into CASATTDTQYF. The chain employs TRBV28 and TRBJ2-3; D is uncertain. Between the trimmed V and J ends, which lost 11 bases and 2 bases, there was a span of 8 bases. The CDR3 is 11 amino acids. Germline V gives CDR1 MDHEN, CDR2 SYDVKM. Full variable domain (rest looked up from reference TRBV28 and TRBJ2-3): DVKVTQSSRYLVKRTGEKVFLECVQDMDHENMFWYRQDPGLGLRLIYFSYDVKMKEKGDIPEGYSVSREKKERFSLILESASTNQTSMYLCASATTDTQYFGPGTRLTVL.